This entry concerns a single T cell receptor (beta chain). What antigen it recognizes has not been identified. There are no base qualities to consult, and no much larger clone falls within one base. The sample belongs to a study of CD8+CD57+ T cells in acquired aplastic anemia (dated by TCRdb to the late 2010s). Regarding the complete study: DNA extracted from sorted CD4+ and CD8+ cells had a mean of 3.2 ug, with a range of about 0.19 to 27.4 ug. CD8+CD57+ expansion was defined as frequency above the mean frequency observed in healthy subjects. The investigation overall reported the following: Between patients and healthy controls, no significant difference in CD8+ Simpson's diversity was found (P=0.060). Twenty-nine CD8+ CDR3 sequences were shared between patients and controls but appeared highly expressed in patients and within their immunodominant clones.

The patients picked for sequencing were ones in whom flow cytometry had shown an expansion of CD8+CD57+ cells. Every patient had a diagnosis of severe acquired aplastic anemia based on International Study of Aplastic Anemia and Agranulocytosis and Camitta criteria. No patient had received any therapy when blood was sampled. In this study, sorted CD4+ and CD8+ T cells from the blood of healthy subjects and of severe aplastic anemia patients had their TCR repertoires deep-sequenced. Patients were enrolled in the USA under clinicaltrials.gov protocols 00001620, 01623167, 00001397, 00071045, 00081523 and 00961064. Ficoll-Paque density gradient centrifugation was used to isolate peripheral blood mononuclear cells. Before DNA was extracted, CD4+ and CD8+ T cells were sorted using either FACS or magnetic beads. Genomic DNA was used as template for profiling of TCR beta VDJ combinations and CDR3 sequences. TCR repertoire sequencing was run on an Illumina HiSeq 2000. Per the authors' processing: TRBV/TRBJ rearrangement plots, CDR3 size and DJ length profiles, and Simpson's diversity index were used to evaluate the repertoires. The immunodominant clone was defined as the most abundant DNA sequence in deep sequencing data. CDR3 amino acid sequences were screened for sharing across subjects and were compared with published repertoires and the VDJdb database. Through fastp at Q25 and MiXCR, TCRdb rebuilt clones from the public reads, retaining in-frame beta chains. When rows share a CDR3 protein, they turn into one entry using the most common DNA and genes. TCRdb's processing, not the authors', yielded these V and J calls. A total of under 500,000 distinct CDR3 sequences appear in this sample, around 33% of them only once. The biggest ten clones account for 0.75% to 0.95% of the sample.

Reading from cysteine to phenylalanine, the CDR3 counts 16 amino acids. Only the CDR3 DNA is retained, 48 bases long and in frame from the first base. Trimmed from V: 4 bases; trimmed from J: 4 bases; junction bases lacking a gene match: 6. CDR1 and CDR2, looked up from the germline V gene (reference sequence), are WNHNN and SYGVQD. The sequencing sample was made of sorted CD4+, CD8+, or CD8+CD57+ T cells (not recorded which) from PBMCs. This receptor was identified in a human donor with aplastic anemia. The rearranged chain carries TRBV10-1 and TRBJ2-6, with 8 bases matching TRBD1. CDR3 loop: CASSGPTGVGANVLTF. In nucleotides, the sequence is TGCGCCAGCAGTGGGCCGACAGGGGTCGGGGCCAACGTCCTGACTTTC.